Below are 32 T cell receptor beta chains sequenced from a single sample in a study of response to subunit inactivated influenza vaccine. TCRdb analysed the RT-PCR reads with MiXCR anew, one entry per CDR3 protein. This sample has 800,000 to 1,000,000 distinct CDR3 sequences, with approximately 22% found just once. The sample in question was PBMCs from blood, obtained more than 4 days after vaccination. These receptors were taken from a man between 45 and 60 years old who received an inactivated influenza vaccine.

The V gene is TRBV6-2 or TRBV6-3, the J gene TRBJ2-6, with D possibly being TRBD1 (6 bases). Trimming shortened V by 5 bases and J by 3 bases, and 20 bases separated the two germline ends. This CDR3 is built from 18 residues. Germline CDR1 reads MNHEY; CDR2 reads SVGEGT. The CDR3 region has the DNA TGTGCCAGCAGTAGGGCAGGGGCCACTTTTTTTGGGGCCAACGTCCTGACTTTC. Amino acid sequence: CASSRAGATFFGANVLTF.

V is TRBV7-6 and J is TRBJ2-5; possibly TRBD2 for D (5 bases). V was trimmed by 5 bases and J by 2 bases, leaving 12 bases between them. Germline assignment: CDR1 SGHVS and CDR2 FNYEAQ. The CDR3 has 14 residues. This chain's CDR3 is CASSGRTLQETQYF. Written as DNA, the CDR3 is TGTGCCAGCAGCGGACGGACTCTACAAGAGACCCAGTACTTC.

The V and J genes are TRBV4-2 and TRBJ2-7; 8 bases map to TRBD2. V lost 0 bases to trimming and J lost 2 bases; unmatched junction nucleotides: 6. The CDR3 extends over 16 amino acids. CDR1 and CDR2 (germline): LGHNA, YNFKEQ. The CDR3 protein is CASSQDTPTSAYEQYF. CDR3 sequence (DNA): TGTGCCAGCAGCCAAGATACCCCGACTAGCGCCTACGAGCAGTACTTC.

This clonotype was recorded a few times. J is TRBJ2-1 and V is TRBV4-3, with 7 bases lining up with TRBD2. Germline V CDR1 and CDR2: LGHNA, YSLEER. J was trimmed by 1 base and V by 0 bases; bases with no gene match: 6. This CDR3 is 17 amino acids long. The CDR3 nucleotides are TGCGCCAGCAGCCAAGATGGCCTAGCGGAATCCTACAATGAGCAGTTCTTC. This sequence encodes CASSQDGLAESYNEQFF.

This clonotype was counted only a few times. The chain joins TRBV2 to TRBJ2-3; 14 bases map to TRBD2. CDR3 length: 20 residues. CDR1 is SNHLY, CDR2 FYNNEI, per germline. Trimming took 6 bases from V and 7 from J; bases not matched to a gene: 21. The CDR3 loop is CASRPDGLAGGMARGNTQYF. DNA of the CDR3: TGTGCCAGCAGGCCCGATGGACTAGCGGGGGGCATGGCCCGCGGAAATACGCAGTATTTT.

This clonotype has a handful of counts. The chain has TRBV19 and TRBJ1-1; D unclear. The germline CDR1 and CDR2 sequences are LNHDA and SQIVND (reference sequence). Deletions cut 7 bases from V and 7 bases from J, with 10 bases between. This CDR3 has 11 residues. The CDR3 sequence is CASTGFGEAFF. CDR3 sequence (DNA): TGTGCCAGTACCGGTTTTGGTGAAGCTTTCTTT.

The sample holds many counts of this clonotype. The rearrangement uses TRBV29-1 and TRBJ1-2; 8 bases map to TRBD1. V was clipped by 3 bases and J by 2 bases; unmatched bases: 5. CDR3 length: 14 amino acids. CDR1 and CDR2 from the germline V gene are SQVTM and ANQGSEA. The CDR3 protein is CSVDGQGRNYGYTF. The CDR3, as DNA: TGCAGCGTTGACGGACAGGGAAGAAACTATGGCTACACCTTC.

This chain joins TRBV5-1 and TRBJ2-5, with D uncertain. Germline CDR1 and CDR2: SGHRS and YFSETQ. This CDR3 has 16 residues. V was shortened by 0 bases and J by 4 bases, with 16 bases between the two germline ends. CDR3 coding DNA: TGCGCCAGCAGCTTGGTCGTGGCCAACCAAGGAGAGACCCAGTACTTC. It translates to CASSLVVANQGETQYF.

The gene calls are TRBV7-9 and TRBJ2-7; the D is unclear. V lost 6 bases and J lost 2, with 8 bases in between. Germline-derived CDR1 and CDR2 are SEHNR and FQNEAQ (reference sequence). This CDR3 contains 12 residues. The CDR3 DNA reads as TGTGCCAGCAGGGTCGGAACCTACGAGCAGTACTTC. Translation gives CASRVGTYEQYF.

This clonotype has a handful of counts. In DNA, the CDR3 is TGCGCCAGCAGCTTGAGCGGAGACGTATACGAGCAGTACTTC. Encoded protein: CASSLSGDVYEQYF. This chain uses TRBV5-1 with TRBJ2-7; D is perhaps TRBD2 (5 bases). CDR3 length equals 14 residues. Between the trimmed V and J ends, which lost 1 base and 4 bases, there was a span of 12 bases. Germline V gene data show CDR1 as SGHRS and CDR2 as YFSETQ.

This clonotype was observed a handful of times. V and J are TRBV10-3 and TRBJ2-7; TRBD1 aligns across 9 bases. Germline loops: CDR1 ENHRY, CDR2 SYGVKD. The ends lost 4 bases at V and 6 bases at J; junction bases unmatched: 10. The CDR3 is 15 residues long. CDR3 amino acids: CAISAGTGIGSEQYF. The CDR3 DNA is TGTGCCATCAGTGCCGGGACAGGGATCGGGTCCGAGCAGTACTTC.

This clonotype was seen a handful of times. V and J are TRBV2 and TRBJ2-7, with 11 bases fitting TRBD1. This CDR3 is 15 amino acids long. V was pared by 3 bases and J by 5 bases, with 6 bases of the junction left unmatched. Germline values: CDR1 SNHLY, CDR2 FYNNEI. For the CDR3, the DNA is TGTGCCAGCAGTGAGCGGACAGGGGGCAGGGACGAGCAGTACTTC. It is translated as CASSERTGGRDEQYF.

Many counts were recorded for this clonotype. V is TRBV12-3 or TRBV12-4 and J is TRBJ1-3; D gene unclear. V lost 7 bases and J lost 2, with 12 bases in between. The CDR3 runs to 14 residues. The CDR3 bases are TGTGCCAGCACCCCCCTAGACACTGGAAACACCATATATTTT. Translated, it gives CASTPLDTGNTIYF.

This chain uses TRBV12-3 or TRBV12-4 with TRBJ2-3; 8 nucleotides align to TRBD2. This CDR3 region has 19 residues. The V and J ends lost 2 bases and 2 bases, in that order; junction bases with no gene match: 15. The CDR3 DNA reads as TGTGCCAGCAGTTTAAGTGAAGCGGGGGCCAGAATACACACAGATACGCAGTATTTT. Amino acids: CASSLSEAGARIHTDTQYF.

This clonotype was picked up a small number of times. This CDR3 is CASTVGQGLSETQYF. DNA for the CDR3: TGTGCCAGCACCGTGGGACAGGGGTTAAGTGAGACCCAGTACTTC. This chain links TRBV28 with TRBJ2-5; 10 positions match TRBD1. The CDR3 is 15 amino acids. V lost 7 bases, J lost 5 bases, and 10 bases stayed unmatched. Germline-derived CDR1 and CDR2 are MDHEN and SYDVKM.

This clonotype was seen repeatedly, ten times or more. One junction end does not reproduce the germline sequence, and a read error may be involved. The J gene is TRBJ1-5, the V gene TRBV5-1; no firm D call. Per the germline V gene, CDR1 is SGHRS and CDR2 is YFSETQ. This CDR3 region has 14 residues. The CDR3 region has the DNA TGTGCCAGCAGCTTATCGGGAAGCAATCAGCCCCAGCATTTT. Translating gives CASSLSGSNQPQHF.

This sequence joins TRBV9 and TRBJ2-2; perhaps TRBD2 as D (5 bases). CDR3 length: 16 residues. V was cut by 1 base and J by 2 bases, with 12 bases left in between. The germline V gene has CDR1 SGDLS and CDR2 YYNGEE. CDR3 residues: CASSVRTGVNTGELFF. CDR3 bases: TGTGCCAGCAGCGTACGTACCGGGGTAAACACCGGGGAGCTGTTTTTT.

J is TRBJ1-5 and V is TRBV20-1; TRBD1 is a possible D gene (6 bases). Germline CDR1 DFQATT, CDR2 SNEGSKA (reference sequence). Trimming left V 1 base short and J 5 bases short, with 12 bases between. This CDR3 is 14 amino acids long. In nucleotides, the CDR3 is TGCAGTGCTAGAGGGGGGGCTTCGGATCAGCCCCAGCATTTT. Protein product: CSARGGASDQPQHF.

This clonotype was picked up a small number of times. The CDR3 sequence: CASRRRDGYYEQYF. The CDR3 DNA reads as TGTGCCAGCAGGCGCCGGGACGGGTACTACGAGCAGTACTTC. This rearrangement joins TRBV28 to TRBJ2-7; D may match TRBD1 or TRBD2 (5 bases each). From germline, CDR1 is MDHEN and CDR2 SYDVKM. The CDR3 consists of 14 residues. V lost 6 bases and J lost 3, with 15 bases in between.

The rearrangement joins TRBV6-1 to TRBJ1-5, with D unclear. The CDR3 spans 14 residues. The V end lost 3 bases, the J end lost 0 bases, and 6 bases lay between the germline ends. Germline CDR1 is MNHNS and CDR2 is SASEGT. CDR3 sequence: CASSDTDSNQPQHF. The CDR3 nucleotides read TGTGCCAGCAGTGACACAGATAGCAATCAGCCCCAGCATTTT.

This clonotype turned up a few times. CDR3 region: CASSQEVAGGTTQETQYF. The CDR3 nucleotides read TGCGCCAGCAGCCAAGAGGTAGCGGGAGGTACCACTCAAGAGACCCAGTACTTC. The chain employs TRBV4-3 and TRBJ2-5, with TRBD2 matching over 10 bases. The germline V gene has CDR1 LGHNA and CDR2 YSLEER. The CDR3 is 18 residues long. After removal of 0 bases from V and 2 bases from J, the junction contained 9 bases not matched to a gene.

This clonotype appeared once. V is TRBV13 and J is TRBJ2-1; TRBD2 agrees at 11 bases. This CDR3 is built from 17 residues. The germline V gene encodes CDR1 PRHDT and CDR2 FYEKMQ (reference sequence). Trimming removed 4 bases from V and 7 bases from J; junction bases left unmatched: 12. The CDR3 loop reads CASSSWRELAGANEQFF. The CDR3 bases are TGTGCCAGCAGCTCTTGGAGGGAACTAGCGGGAGCGAATGAGCAGTTCTTC. The full variable domain, with the rest looked up from reference TRBV13 and TRBJ2-1, is AAGVIQSPRHLIKEKRETATLKCYPIPRHDTVYWYQQGPGQDPQFLISFYEKMQSDKGSIPDRFSAQQFSDYHSELNMSSLELGDSALYFCASSSWRELAGANEQFFGPGTRLTVL.

This clonotype was observed a handful of times. The rearrangement joins TRBV20-1 to TRBJ2-1; 7 nucleotides line up with TRBD2. The CDR3 runs to 16 residues. Germline CDR1 and CDR2: DFQATT and SNEGSKA (reference sequence). After removal of 0 bases from V and 4 bases from J, the junction contained 9 bases not matched to a gene. The CDR3 sequence is CSARDPSGESYNEQFF. In nucleotides, the CDR3 is TGCAGTGCTAGAGATCCGAGCGGGGAGTCGTACAATGAGCAGTTCTTC.

This clonotype has a count of ten or more. The chain joins TRBV28 to TRBJ1-4; perhaps TRBD1 as D (5 bases). V was trimmed by 7 bases and J by 0 bases, leaving 15 bases between them. Germline values: CDR1 MDHEN, CDR2 SYDVKM. The CDR3 has 16 amino acids. The CDR3 sequence is CASNPPGGTTNEKLFF. DNA of the CDR3: TGTGCCAGCAACCCGCCGGGGGGGACAACTAATGAAAAACTGTTTTTT.

This chain connects TRBV2 to TRBJ2-3; the D gene could be TRBD1 or TRBD2 (5 bases each). Trimming stripped 8 bases from V and 3 bases from J, with 15 bases between. The CDR3 has 14 residues. Germline V lookup: CDR1 SNHLY, CDR2 FYNNEI. The CDR3 coding sequence is TGTGCCAGCCTACCGGGACCCTTGACAGATACGCAGTATTTT. Its protein is CASLPGPLTDTQYF. Full variable domain (missing parts from reference TRBV2 and TRBJ2-3): EPEVTQTPSHQVTQMGQEVILRCVPISNHLYFYWYRQILGQKVEFLVSFYNNEISEKSEIFDDQFSVERPDGSNFTLKIRSTKLEDSAMYFCASLPGPLTDTQYFGPGTRLTVL.

The rearrangement uses TRBV6-5 and TRBJ2-7; D is possibly TRBD1 (5 bases). Germline-derived CDR1 and CDR2 are MNHEY and SVGAGI. V gave up 3 bases and J gave up 5 bases, with 20 bases separating them. This CDR3 has 16 amino acids. CDR3 protein: CASSYYVDRSYDEQYF. CDR3 nucleotides: TGTGCCAGCAGTTATTACGTAGACAGAAGCTACGACGAGCAGTACTTC.

The genes are TRBV6-1 and TRBJ2-1; D may be TRBD1 or TRBD2 (5 bases each). Between the trimmed V and J ends, which lost 7 bases and 2 bases, there was a span of 15 bases. The CDR3 is 15 residues long. Germline V gene data show CDR1 as MNHNS and CDR2 as SASEGT. CDR3 sequence (DNA): TGTGCCAGCACAACCCGGGACCGGGCCTACAATGAGCAGTTCTTC. This encodes CASTTRDRAYNEQFF.

This clonotype was seen many times. The CDR3 reads CASRRGASTDTQYF. The CDR3 region has the DNA TGTGCCTCCCGGCGGGGGGCTAGCACAGATACGCAGTATTTT. The gene calls are TRBV12-3 or TRBV12-4 and TRBJ2-3, with 8 bases matching TRBD2. The length of the CDR3 is 14 residues. Unmatched junction bases numbered 7, after V lost 11 bases and J lost 0 bases.

The chain couples TRBV27 to TRBJ2-1; no firm D call. Per germline, CDR1 MNHEY and CDR2 SMNVEV (reference sequence). The ends were cut back, 7 bases at V and 7 bases at J, with 11 bases in the middle. The CDR3 loop spans 12 amino acids. The CDR3 spells CASNLTENEQFF. The CDR3 bases are TGTGCCAGCAATTTGACCGAGAATGAGCAGTTCTTC.

The rearrangement joins TRBV28 to TRBJ2-3; D ambiguous. CDR1 is MDHEN, CDR2 SYDVKM, per germline. The CDR3 consists of 13 residues. V lost 10 bases and J 2 bases, leaving 13 bases between the germline ends. DNA for the CDR3: TGTGCCATAAAAGGGCTTACCACAGATACGCAGTATTTT. This codes for CAIKGLTTDTQYF.

The rearrangement joins TRBV6-2 or TRBV6-3 to TRBJ2-1, with D maybe TRBD2 (6 bases). This CDR3 is built from 14 residues. Germline CDR1 reads MNHEY; CDR2 reads SVGEGT. Trimming cost V 4 bases and J 9 bases, with 16 bases left between them. CDR3 coding DNA: TGTGCCAGCAGTTTGCCCGGGACTCAACTTGAGCAGTTCTTC. This sequence encodes CASSLPGTQLEQFF.

This clonotype was picked up a small number of times. The chain employs TRBV20-1 and TRBJ2-5, with D perhaps TRBD2 (5 bases). CDR3 length: 13 residues. CDR1 is DFQATT and CDR2 is SNEGSKA in the germline V gene (reference sequence). Trimming pared 1 base from V and 4 bases from J, leaving 10 bases between. CDR3 amino acids: CSARAVAIETQYF. In nucleotides, the CDR3 is TGCAGTGCTAGAGCGGTAGCGATAGAGACCCAGTACTTC.